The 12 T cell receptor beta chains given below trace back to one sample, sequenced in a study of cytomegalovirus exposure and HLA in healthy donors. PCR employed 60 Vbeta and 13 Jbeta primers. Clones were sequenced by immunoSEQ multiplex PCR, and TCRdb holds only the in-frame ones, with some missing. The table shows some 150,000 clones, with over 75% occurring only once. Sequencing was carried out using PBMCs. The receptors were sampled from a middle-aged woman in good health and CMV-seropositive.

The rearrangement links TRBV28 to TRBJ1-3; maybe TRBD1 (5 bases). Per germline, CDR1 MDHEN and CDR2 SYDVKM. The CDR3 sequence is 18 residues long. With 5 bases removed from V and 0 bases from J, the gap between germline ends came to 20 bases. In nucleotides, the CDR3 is TGTGCCAGCAGTGGCCAGGGTTTCTGGGGATCCTCTGGAAACACCATATATTTT. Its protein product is CASSGQGFWGSSGNTIYF.

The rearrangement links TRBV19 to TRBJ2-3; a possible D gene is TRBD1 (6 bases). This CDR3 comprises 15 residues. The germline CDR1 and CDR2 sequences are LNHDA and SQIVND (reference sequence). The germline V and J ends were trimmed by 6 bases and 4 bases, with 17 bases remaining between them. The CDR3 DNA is TGTGCCAGTAGGCTCCAGGGGATTACGGCAGATACGCAGTATTTT. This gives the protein CASRLQGITADTQYF. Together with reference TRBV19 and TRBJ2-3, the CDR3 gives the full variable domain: DGGITQSPKYLFRKEGQNVTLSCEQNLNHDAMYWYRQDPGQGLRLIYYSQIVNDFQKGDIAEGYSVSREKKESFPLTVTSAQKNPTAFYLCASRLQGITADTQYFGPGTRLTVL.

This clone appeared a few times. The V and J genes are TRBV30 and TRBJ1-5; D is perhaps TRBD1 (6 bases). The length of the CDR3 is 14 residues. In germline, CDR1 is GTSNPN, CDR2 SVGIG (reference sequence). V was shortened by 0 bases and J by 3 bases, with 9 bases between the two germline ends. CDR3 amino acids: CAWSVQGFNQPQHF. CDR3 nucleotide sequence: TGTGCCTGGAGTGTACAGGGTTTCAATCAGCCCCAGCATTTT.

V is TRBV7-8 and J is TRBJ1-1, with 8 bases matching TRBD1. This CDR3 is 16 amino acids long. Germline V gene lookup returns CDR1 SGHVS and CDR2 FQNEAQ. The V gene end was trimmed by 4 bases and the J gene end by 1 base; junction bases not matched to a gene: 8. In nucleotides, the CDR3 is TGTGCCAGCAGCTCCCGGGACAGGACTGAGAACACTGAAGCTTTCTTT. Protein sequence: CASSSRDRTENTEAFF.

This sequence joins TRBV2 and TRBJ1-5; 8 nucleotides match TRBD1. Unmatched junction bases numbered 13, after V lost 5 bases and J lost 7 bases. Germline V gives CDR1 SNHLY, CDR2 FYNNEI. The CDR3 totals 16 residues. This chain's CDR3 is CASSPGRGRMRQPQHF. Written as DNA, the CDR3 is TGTGCCAGCAGTCCCGGCAGGGGGCGCATGAGGCAGCCCCAGCATTTT. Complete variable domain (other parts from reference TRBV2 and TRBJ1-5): EPEVTQTPSHQVTQMGQEVILRCVPISNHLYFYWYRQILGQKVEFLVSFYNNEISEKSEIFDDQFSVERPDGSNFTLKIRSTKLEDSAMYFCASSPGRGRMRQPQHFGDGTRLSIL.

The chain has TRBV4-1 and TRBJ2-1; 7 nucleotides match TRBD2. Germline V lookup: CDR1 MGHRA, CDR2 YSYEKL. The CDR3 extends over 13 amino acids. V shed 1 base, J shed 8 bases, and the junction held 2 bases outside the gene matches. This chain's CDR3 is CASSQVTSDEQFF. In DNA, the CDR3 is TGCGCCAGCAGCCAAGTTACTAGCGATGAGCAGTTCTTC.

Written as DNA, the CDR3 is TGCGCCAGCAGTCTCCCGGGAAAGTACAATGAGCAGTTCTTC. Translation gives CASSLPGKYNEQFF. V and J are TRBV23-1 and TRBJ2-1; D perhaps matches TRBD2 (5 bases). TRBV23-1 is placed among ORFs of uncertain function. This CDR3 contains 14 residues. Deletions cut 4 bases from V and 4 bases from J, with 11 bases between.

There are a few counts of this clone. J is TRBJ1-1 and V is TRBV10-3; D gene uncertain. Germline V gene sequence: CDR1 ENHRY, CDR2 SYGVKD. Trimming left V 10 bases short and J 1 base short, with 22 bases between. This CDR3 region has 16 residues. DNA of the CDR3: TGTGCCACCACCCCGCAGGTCGGAATTGGGAACACTGAAGCTTTCTTT. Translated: CATTPQVGIGNTEAFF.

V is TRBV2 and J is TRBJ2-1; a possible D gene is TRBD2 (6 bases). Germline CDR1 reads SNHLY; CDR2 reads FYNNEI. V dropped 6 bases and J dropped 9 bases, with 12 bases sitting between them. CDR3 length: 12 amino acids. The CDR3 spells CASSRLVAEQFF. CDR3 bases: TGTGCCAGCAGCAGACTAGTAGCTGAGCAGTTCTTC.

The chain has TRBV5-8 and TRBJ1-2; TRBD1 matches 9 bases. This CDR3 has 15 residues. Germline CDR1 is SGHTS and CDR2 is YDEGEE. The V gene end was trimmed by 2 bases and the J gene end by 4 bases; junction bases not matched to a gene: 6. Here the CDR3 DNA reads TGTGCCAGCAGCTTAACGGGACAGGGCCTCTATGGCTACACCTTC. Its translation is CASSLTGQGLYGYTF.

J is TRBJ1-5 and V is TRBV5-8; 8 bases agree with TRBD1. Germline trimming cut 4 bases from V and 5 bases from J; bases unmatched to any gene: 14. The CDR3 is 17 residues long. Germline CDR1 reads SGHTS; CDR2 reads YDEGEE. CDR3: CASSPAGLGQGDQPQHF. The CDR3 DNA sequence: TGTGCCAGCAGCCCAGCCGGACTCGGACAGGGCGATCAGCCCCAGCATTTT.

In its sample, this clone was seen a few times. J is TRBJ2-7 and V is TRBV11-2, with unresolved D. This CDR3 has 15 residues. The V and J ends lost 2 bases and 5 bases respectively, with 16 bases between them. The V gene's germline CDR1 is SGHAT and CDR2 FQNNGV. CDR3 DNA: TGTGCCAGCAGCTTAAGTGAAATTATGAGGCACGAGCAGTACTTC. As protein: CASSLSEIMRHEQYF.